This T cell receptor (beta chain) was profiled in a study of blood T cell repertoires in COVID-19. Study-wide context: Whether acute or convalescent, the COVID-19 samples came from the United States, Italy and Spain.

Clinical history as reported by participants underpinned cohort assignment. Germline V gives CDR1 SGHRS, CDR2 YFSETQ. Unmatched junction bases numbered 8, after V lost 5 bases and J lost 6 bases. The CDR3 contains 14 residues. Sequencing used immunoSEQ multiplex PCR; TCRdb keeps in-frame clones, though not all of them. In the table there are 330,000 or so clones, roughly nine tenths of which are singletons. This clonotype was obtained from a woman aged 30 to 39 who had recovered from COVID-19. The rearrangement uses TRBV5-1 and TRBJ2-3; 8 nucleotides align to TRBD2. Sequenced sample: PBMCs or T cells enriched from blood (not recorded which). CDR3 sequence: CASRNPGGPDTQYF. CDR3 coding DNA: TGCGCCAGCAGAAATCCGGGGGGGCCCGATACGCAGTATTTT.